This T cell receptor (beta chain) was found in a study of OX40 agonist ivuxolimab in advanced cancers. Study context: Three patients got partial responses; one had hepatocellular carcinoma and two had cutaneous melanoma.

The CDR3 covers 17 residues. Looked up from germline, CDR1 is MGHRA and CDR2 is YSYEKL. With 2 bases clipped from V and 2 bases from J, the junction kept 9 bases outside the gene matches. Only in-frame clones appear in the TCRdb table, and some are missing; sequencing was by immunoSEQ multiplex PCR. This sample has 65,000 to 85,000 clones, with over 75% found just once. The receptor's source is an adult with an advanced solid tumor such as melanoma, head and neck, liver or kidney cancer. This chain joins TRBV4-1 and TRBJ1-2, with 9 bases matching TRBD1. Here the sequenced sample was CD4+ or CD8+ T cells sorted from blood, taken in a trial of the OX40 agonist ivuxolimab. The CDR3 loop is CASSQPWTGVTNYGYTF. As DNA, the CDR3 is TGCGCCAGCAGCCAACCCTGGACAGGGGTTACAAACTATGGCTACACCTTC.